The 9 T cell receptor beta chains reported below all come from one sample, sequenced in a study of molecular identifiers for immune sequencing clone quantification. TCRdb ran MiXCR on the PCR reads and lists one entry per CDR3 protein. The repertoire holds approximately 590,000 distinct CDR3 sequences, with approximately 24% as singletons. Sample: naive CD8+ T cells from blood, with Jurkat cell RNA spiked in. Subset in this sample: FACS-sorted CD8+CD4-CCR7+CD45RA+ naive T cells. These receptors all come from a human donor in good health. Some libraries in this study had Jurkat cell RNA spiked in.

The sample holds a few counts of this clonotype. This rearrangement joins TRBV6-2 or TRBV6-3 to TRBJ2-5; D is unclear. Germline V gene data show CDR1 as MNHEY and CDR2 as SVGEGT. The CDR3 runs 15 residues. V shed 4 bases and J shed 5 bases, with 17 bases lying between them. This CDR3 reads CASSSPLEVLETQYF. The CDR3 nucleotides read TGTGCCAGCAGTTCCCCCCTAGAAGTCTTGGAGACCCAGTACTTC.

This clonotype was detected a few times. The CDR3, as DNA: TGTGCCAGCAGCGTAGGTGGGGGGGAAATTACAGATACGCAGTATTTT. It yields the protein CASSVGGGEITDTQYF. The chain couples TRBV9 to TRBJ2-3; 7 bases map to TRBD2. J was trimmed by 3 bases and V by 0 bases; bases with no gene match: 7. The germline V gene encodes CDR1 SGDLS and CDR2 YYNGEE. The CDR3 spans 16 residues.

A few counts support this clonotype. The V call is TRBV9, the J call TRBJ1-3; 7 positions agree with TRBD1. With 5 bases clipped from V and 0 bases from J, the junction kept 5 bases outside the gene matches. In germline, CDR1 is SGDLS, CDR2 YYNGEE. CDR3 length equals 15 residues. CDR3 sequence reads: CASSADRASGNTIYF. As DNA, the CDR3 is TGTGCCAGCAGTGCCGACAGGGCCTCTGGAAACACCATATATTTT. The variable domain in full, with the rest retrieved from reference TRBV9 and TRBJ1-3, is DSGVTQTPKHLITATGQRVTLRCSPRSGDLSVYWYQQSLDQGLQFLIQYYNGEERAKGNILERFSAQQFPDLHSELNLSSLELGDSALYFCASSADRASGNTIYFGEGSWLTVV.

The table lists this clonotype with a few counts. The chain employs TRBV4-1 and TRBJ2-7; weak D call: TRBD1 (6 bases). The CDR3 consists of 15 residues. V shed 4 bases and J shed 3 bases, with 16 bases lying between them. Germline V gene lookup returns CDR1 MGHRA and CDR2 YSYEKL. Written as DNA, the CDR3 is TGCGCCAGCAGCCCTTCCGGGACACCAGACTACGAGCAGTACTTC. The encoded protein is CASSPSGTPDYEQYF.

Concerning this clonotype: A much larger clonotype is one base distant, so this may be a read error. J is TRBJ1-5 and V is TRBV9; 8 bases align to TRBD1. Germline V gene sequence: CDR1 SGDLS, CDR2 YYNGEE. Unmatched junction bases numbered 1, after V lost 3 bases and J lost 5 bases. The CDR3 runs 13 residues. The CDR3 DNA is TGTGCCAGCAGCGCGACAGGGGATCAGCCCCAGCATTTT. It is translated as CASSATGDQPQHF. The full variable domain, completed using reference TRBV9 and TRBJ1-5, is DSGVTQTPKHLITATGQRVTLRCSPRSGDLSVYWYQQSLDQGLQFLIQYYNGEERAKGNILERFSAQQFPDLHSELNLSSLELGDSALYFCASSATGDQPQHFGDGTRLSIL.

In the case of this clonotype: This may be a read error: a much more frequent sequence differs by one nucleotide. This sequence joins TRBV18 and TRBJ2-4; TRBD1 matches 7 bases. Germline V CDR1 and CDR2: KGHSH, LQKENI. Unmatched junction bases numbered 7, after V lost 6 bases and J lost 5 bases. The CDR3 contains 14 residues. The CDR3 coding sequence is TGTGCCAGCTCCCGGGACAGCACCCAAAACATTCAGTACTTC. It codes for CASSRDSTQNIQYF.

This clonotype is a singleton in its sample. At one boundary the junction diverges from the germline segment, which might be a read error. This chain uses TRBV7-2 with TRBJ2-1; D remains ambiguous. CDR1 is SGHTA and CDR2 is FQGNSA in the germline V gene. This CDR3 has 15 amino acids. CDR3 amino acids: CAGSSPLLLYNEQSF. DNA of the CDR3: TGTGCCGGCAGCTCCCCGTTGCTCCTATACAATGAGCAGTCCTTC.

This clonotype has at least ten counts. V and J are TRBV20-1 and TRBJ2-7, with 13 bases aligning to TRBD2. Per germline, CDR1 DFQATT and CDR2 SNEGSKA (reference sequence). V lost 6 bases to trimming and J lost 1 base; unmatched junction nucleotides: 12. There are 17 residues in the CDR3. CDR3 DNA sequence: TGCAGTGCCCAAGGACTAGCGGGGGACGGGACGTCCTACGAGCAGTACTTC. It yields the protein CSAQGLAGDGTSYEQYF.

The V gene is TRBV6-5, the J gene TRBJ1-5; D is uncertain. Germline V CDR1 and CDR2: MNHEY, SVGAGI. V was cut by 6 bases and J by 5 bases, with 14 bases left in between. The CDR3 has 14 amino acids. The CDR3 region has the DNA TGTGCCAGCAGCGCATTAAGGGAGGATCAGCCCCAGCATTTT. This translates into CASSALREDQPQHF.